The 11 T cell receptor beta chains below were found in one sample sequenced in a study of naive and memory T cell subsets. An equimolar mix of two oligonucleotides served as the beta constant-region primer for TRBC1 and TRBC2. Ligated cDNA was amplified by four rounds of PCR with nested alpha and beta constant-region primers and SP2. MiXCR, applied by TCRdb to the UMI-ligation and nested PCR reads, yields one record per CDR3 protein. The sample lists about 22,000 distinct CDR3 sequences, around 9% seen once, with approximately 21% in the top ten. Material for sequencing was central memory CD8+ T cells from blood. The receptors originated from a human donor in good health.

In this sample, this clonotype turned up many times. The J gene is TRBJ1-5, the V gene TRBV27; D is undetermined. The CDR3 contains 13 residues. The germline V and J ends were trimmed by 3 bases and 4 bases, with 7 bases remaining between them. Germline values: CDR1 MNHEY, CDR2 SMNVEV (reference sequence). CDR3 in amino acids: CASSLDRNQPQHF. The CDR3 DNA is TGTGCCAGCAGTTTGGACCGAAATCAGCCCCAGCATTTT.

The rearrangement uses TRBV7-9 and TRBJ1-4; D gene ambiguous. Trimming pared 5 bases from V and 11 bases from J, leaving 12 bases between. The CDR3 sequence is 12 residues long. CDR1 and CDR2 from the germline V gene are SEHNR and FQNEAQ (reference sequence). CDR3 nucleotides: TGTGCCAGCAGCCCTATGGACGGGAAACTGTTTTTT. This translates into CASSPMDGKLFF.

The J gene is TRBJ1-1, the V gene TRBV11-2; no clear D gene. CDR1 SGHAT and CDR2 FQNNGV come from the germline V gene. Deletions cut 5 bases from V and 1 base from J, with 11 bases between. There are 14 residues in the CDR3. The CDR3 coding sequence is TGTGCCAGCAGCGGAGACGGAAAGAACACTGAAGCTTTCTTT. Its protein is CASSGDGKNTEAFF.

This clonotype was found many times. The chain is built from TRBV28 and TRBJ2-7, with TRBD1 as a possible D gene (5 bases). The CDR3 consists of 13 residues. V was trimmed by 10 bases and J by 0 bases, leaving 13 bases between them. Germline V gives CDR1 MDHEN, CDR2 SYDVKM. CDR3 nucleotide sequence: TGTGCCACCTGGGGCCCCAGCTCCTACGAGCAGTACTTC. This encodes CATWGPSSYEQYF.

By sample fraction, this clonotype is medium-sized. V usage is TRBV15 and J usage is TRBJ2-3, with a tentative D call TRBD1 (6 bases). V dropped 0 bases and J dropped 0 bases, with 10 bases sitting between them. Germline lookup yields CDR1 LNHNV and CDR2 YYDKDF (reference sequence). The CDR3 is 16 amino acids. The CDR3 DNA is TGTGCCACCAGCAGAGATTTTACAGGGAGCACAGATACGCAGTATTTT. It yields the protein CATSRDFTGSTDTQYF. The full variable domain, completed using reference TRBV15 and TRBJ2-3, is DAMVIQNPRYQVTQFGKPVTLSCSQTLNHNVMYWYQQKSSQAPKLLFHYYDKDFNNEADTPDNFQSRRPNTSFCFLDIRSPGLGDTAMYLCATSRDFTGSTDTQYFGPGTRLTVL.

This chain joins TRBV4-1 and TRBJ1-5; D unclear. The CDR3 runs to 13 residues. Trimming took 6 bases from V and 5 from J, leaving 11 bases between them. From germline, CDR1 is MGHRA and CDR2 YSYEKL. DNA for the CDR3: TGCGCCAGCAGTCTGGCCGAGTATCAGCCCCAGCATTTT. Its protein is CASSLAEYQPQHF.

The chain combines TRBV6-4 with TRBJ2-1, with D uncertain. The V gene lost 3 bases and the J gene lost 3 bases, with 9 bases spanning the gap. This CDR3 is 14 amino acids long. Germline CDR1 is MRHNA and CDR2 is SNTAGT. CDR3 DNA: TGTGCCAGCAGTGATTCGGGCGACTACAATGAGCAGTTCTTC. This codes for CASSDSGDYNEQFF.

This clonotype was counted a few times. This rearrangement joins TRBV5-1 to TRBJ2-1, with a possible D match to TRBD2 (5 bases). With 4 bases removed from V and 7 bases from J, the gap between germline ends came to 6 bases. Looked up from germline, CDR1 is SGHRS and CDR2 is YFSETQ. This CDR3 spans 11 amino acids. The CDR3 DNA sequence: TGCGCCAGCAGCGAGGGAAATGAGCAGTTCTTC. Translation gives CASSEGNEQFF. The full variable domain, completed using reference TRBV5-1 and TRBJ2-1, is KAGVTQTPRYLIKTRGQQVTLSCSPISGHRSVSWYQQTPGQGLQFLFEYFSETQRNKGNFPGRFSGRQFSNSRSEMNVSTLELGDSALYLCASSEGNEQFFGPGTRLTVL.

The J gene is TRBJ2-5, the V gene TRBV4-1; tentatively, D is TRBD1 (5 bases). Germline V gives CDR1 MGHRA, CDR2 YSYEKL. The V gene lost 0 bases and the J gene lost 2 bases, with 13 bases spanning the gap. The CDR3 contains 16 residues. CDR3 amino acids: CASSQEEQASQETQYF. The CDR3 nucleotides are TGCGCCAGCAGCCAAGAAGAACAGGCTTCACAAGAGACCCAGTACTTC.

This clonotype ranks as medium-sized. The chain links TRBV6-4 to TRBJ2-3, with D perhaps TRBD1 or TRBD2 (5 bases each). V was shortened by 0 bases and J by 5 bases, with 6 bases between the two germline ends. CDR3 length: 13 residues. Germline assignment: CDR1 MRHNA and CDR2 SNTAGT. The CDR3 loop reads CASSDSGEDTQYF. In DNA, the CDR3 is TGTGCCAGCAGTGACTCGGGGGAAGATACGCAGTATTTT.

This clonotype was picked up one time. This chain connects TRBV5-1 to TRBJ2-7; 10 bases agree with TRBD1. CDR3 length: 14 residues. J was trimmed by 3 bases and V by 7 bases; bases with no gene match: 7. Germline lookup yields CDR1 SGHRS and CDR2 YFSETQ. The CDR3 loop is CASRTGTGDYEQYF. In nucleotides, the CDR3 is TGCGCCAGCCGGACCGGGACAGGGGACTACGAGCAGTACTTC. The full variable domain, in which reference TRBV5-1 and TRBJ2-7 provide the parts outside the CDR3, is KAGVTQTPRYLIKTRGQQVTLSCSPISGHRSVSWYQQTPGQGLQFLFEYFSETQRNKGNFPGRFSGRQFSNSRSEMNVSTLELGDSALYLCASRTGTGDYEQYFGPGTRLTVT.